This T cell receptor (beta chain) was documented in a study of control samples from healthy donors and cancer patients. TCRdb's copy holds only in-frame clones and misses some; the assay was immunoSEQ multiplex PCR. The sample lists about 150,000 clones; about 94% were seen once. The sample taken for sequencing was blood. This TCR was sampled from a man in his forties or fifties in good health.

The CDR3 sequence is CASSYSIVSRPYEQYF. The CDR3 region has the DNA TGTGCCAGCAGTTACTCGATAGTCAGTCGCCCCTACGAGCAGTACTTC. The chain joins TRBV6-5 to TRBJ2-7; D gene unclear. CDR3 length: 16 amino acids. Per germline, CDR1 MNHEY and CDR2 SVGAGI. With 0 bases removed from V and 2 bases from J, the gap between germline ends came to 14 bases.